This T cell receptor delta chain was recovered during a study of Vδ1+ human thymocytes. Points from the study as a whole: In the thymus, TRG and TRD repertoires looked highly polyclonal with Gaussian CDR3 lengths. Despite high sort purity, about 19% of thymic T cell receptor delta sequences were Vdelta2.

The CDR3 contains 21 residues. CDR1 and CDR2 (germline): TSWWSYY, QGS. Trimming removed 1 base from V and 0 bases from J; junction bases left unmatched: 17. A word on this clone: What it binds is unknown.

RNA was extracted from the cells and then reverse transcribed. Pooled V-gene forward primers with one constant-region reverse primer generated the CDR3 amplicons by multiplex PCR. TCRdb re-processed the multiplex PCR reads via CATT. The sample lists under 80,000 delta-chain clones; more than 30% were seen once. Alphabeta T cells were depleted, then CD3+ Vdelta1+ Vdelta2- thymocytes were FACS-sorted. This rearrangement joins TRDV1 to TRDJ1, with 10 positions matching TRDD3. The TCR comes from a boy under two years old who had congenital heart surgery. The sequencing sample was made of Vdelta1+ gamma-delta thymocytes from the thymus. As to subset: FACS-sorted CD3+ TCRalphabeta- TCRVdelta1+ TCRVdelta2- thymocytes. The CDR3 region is CALGERIPHWGINLYTDKLIF. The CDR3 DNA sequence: TGTGCTCTTGGGGAACGAATCCCTCACTGGGGGATCAACCTGTACACCGATAAACTCATCTTT.